This T cell receptor beta chain was found in a study of T-cell memory formation after mild COVID-19. V gave up 7 bases and J gave up 0 bases, with 11 bases separating them. The CDR3 totals 15 residues. Germline V gives CDR1 SGHRS, CDR2 YFSETQ. In TCRdb, the 5' RACE reads were re-called with MiXCR into one record per CDR3 protein. The table lists roughly 370,000 distinct CDR3 sequences, approximately 15% of them singletons. This clonotype was counted a few times. The TCR originated in a man between 18 and 35 years old who had mild COVID-19 (a few samples of this study predate the infection). Cell type and time point are not known. Specimen: PBMCs or a T cell subset sorted from them (not recorded which). This rearrangement joins TRBV5-1 to TRBJ2-6; D is uncertain. CDR3 loop: CASRPAPSGANVLTF. Here the CDR3 DNA reads TGCGCCAGCCGCCCAGCACCCTCTGGGGCCAACGTCCTGACTTTC.